The next 15 T cell receptor beta chains were all read from a single sample in a study of beta chain features in type 1 diabetes. Sequenced material consisted of expressed TCRB transcripts (all of the isolated RNA was reverse transcribed). Libraries were prepared by immunoSEQ multiplex PCR; TCRdb keeps only in-frame clonotypes and omits some of them. Here the sample spans roughly 140,000 clones, approximately 8.1% being singletons. The sequenced material came from central memory CD4+ T cells from blood. The receptor set was obtained from a man younger than 30 in good health.

This clone appeared a few times. The chain is built from TRBV6-5 and TRBJ2-7; 11 nucleotides align to TRBD2. V shed 10 bases, J shed 4 bases, and the junction held 12 bases outside the gene matches. CDR1 and CDR2 from the germline V gene are MNHEY and SVGAGI. CDR3 size: 15 residues. Here the CDR3 reads CATQLLLAGGYEQYF. The CDR3 region has the DNA TGTGCCACCCAGTTACTTCTAGCGGGAGGATACGAGCAGTACTTC.

This clone was counted at least ten times. V usage is TRBV29-1 and J usage is TRBJ2-5; D may be TRBD2 (5 bases). Germline loops: CDR1 SQVTM, CDR2 ANQGSEA. The ends were cut back, 2 bases at V and 4 bases at J, with 17 bases in the middle. The CDR3 is made up of 15 amino acids. In DNA form, the CDR3 reads TGCAGCGTTGAAAGAGAGGGCATTCCACGAGAGACCCAGTACTTC. Amino acids: CSVEREGIPRETQYF.

This clone has just a few counts. The CDR3 loop is CATSRDVAGGFPFF. The CDR3 coding sequence is TGTGCCACCAGCAGAGATGTGGCGGGGGGCTTTCCTTTCTTT. The chain uses TRBV15 and TRBJ1-1; TRBD1 might be the D (6 bases). The CDR3 sequence is 14 residues long. Between the trimmed V and J ends, which lost 0 bases and 12 bases, there was a span of 17 bases. The germline CDR1 and CDR2 sequences are LNHNV and YYDKDF (reference sequence).

This clone was detected only a few times. V usage is TRBV2 and J usage is TRBJ1-4, with 7 bases lining up with TRBD1. J gave up 5 bases and V 4 bases, and 7 bases lay outside the gene matches. Germline V lookup: CDR1 SNHLY, CDR2 FYNNEI. CDR3 length: 15 amino acids. The CDR3 reads CASSVRQGENEKLFF. CDR3 bases: TGTGCCAGCAGTGTAAGACAGGGAGAAAATGAAAAACTGTTTTTT.

This clone was seen a few times. V and J are TRBV7-7 and TRBJ2-2; D might be TRBD1 (5 bases). CDR3 length: 13 amino acids. Germline V gives CDR1 SSHAT, CDR2 FNYEAQ (reference sequence). The CDR3 loop is CASRGQNTGELFF. The CDR3 nucleotides are TGTGCTAGCCGAGGACAGAACACCGGGGAGCTGTTTTTT.

V gene TRBV9 combines with J gene TRBJ2-5, with D perhaps TRBD2 (6 bases). This CDR3 has 15 residues. The V end was cut by 4 bases, the J end by 5 bases, with 18 bases between. CDR1 and CDR2 (germline): SGDLS, YYNGEE. CDR3 sequence: CASSLLQGGLETQYF. CDR3 nucleotide sequence: TGTGCCAGCAGCTTACTGCAGGGAGGTTTGGAGACCCAGTACTTC.

The sample holds a few counts of this clone. This sequence joins TRBV10-3 and TRBJ2-2; 7 positions agree with TRBD2. The J segment lost 0 bases and the V segment lost 4 bases, leaving 5 bases of the junction unmatched. Germline values: CDR1 ENHRY, CDR2 SYGVKD. The CDR3 length is 16 residues. The CDR3 sequence is CAISGGGSANTGELFF. The CDR3 DNA sequence: TGTGCCATCAGTGGAGGCGGGAGCGCGAACACCGGGGAGCTGTTTTTT.

V usage is TRBV11-2 and J usage is TRBJ2-5; tentative D call: TRBD2 (8 bases). CDR3 size: 18 residues. Trimming cost V 6 bases and J 2 bases, with 25 bases left between them. Germline assignment: CDR1 SGHAT and CDR2 FQNNGV. The CDR3 DNA follows: TGTGCCAGCAGTCGGAGGGGGCGGGGGGAATTACTTCAAGAGACCCAGTACTTC. Amino acids: CASSRRGRGELLQETQYF.

This clone was seen ten or more times. A read error may produce the germline difference seen at one junction end. The CDR3 nucleotides read TGCACCGTTGAGGACTCAACAGACGAGCAGTACTTC. Protein sequence: CTVEDSTDEQYF. The chain is built from TRBV29-1 and TRBJ2-7, with D perhaps matching TRBD2 (5 bases). CDR3 length equals 12 residues. Germline lookup yields CDR1 SQVTM and CDR2 ANQGSEA.

This clone was seen at least ten times. J is TRBJ2-7 and V is TRBV10-3, with 12 bases identical to TRBD2. The CDR3 consists of 14 residues. With 4 bases clipped from V and 4 bases from J, the junction kept 2 bases outside the gene matches. From germline, CDR1 is ENHRY and CDR2 SYGVKD. In nucleotides, the CDR3 is TGTGCCATCAGTGGTGGGACTAGCGGGTACGAGCAGTACTTC. Translation: CAISGGTSGYEQYF.

Only a few counts were recorded for this clone. The V gene is TRBV7-2, the J gene TRBJ2-7, with D tentatively TRBD2 (7 bases). Trimming removed 1 base at V and 6 bases at J, with 13 bases between. The CDR3 contains 14 residues. Germline-derived CDR1 and CDR2 are SGHTA and FQGNSA. The CDR3 is CASSLVQGGGEQYF. DNA of the CDR3: TGTGCCAGCAGCTTAGTCCAGGGAGGGGGCGAGCAGTACTTC.

This clone has at least ten counts. The CDR3 here is CASSAGTGDSEQYF. The CDR3 nucleotides are TGTGCCAGCTCGGCCGGGACAGGGGACTCGGAGCAGTACTTC. V usage is TRBV18 and J usage is TRBJ2-7; 10 bases align to TRBD1. Germline values: CDR1 KGHSH, CDR2 LQKENI. There are 14 residues in the CDR3. V shed 6 bases, J shed 7 bases, and the junction held 9 bases outside the gene matches.

The sample holds a few counts of this clone. The rearrangement links TRBV6-5 to TRBJ1-2; D may be TRBD1 (5 bases). The CDR3 totals 14 residues. V lost 7 bases and J 2 bases, leaving 14 bases between the germline ends. Germline V lookup: CDR1 MNHEY, CDR2 SVGAGI. The CDR3 DNA follows: TGTGCCAGCACCTCGACAGACCTGAACTATGGCTACACCTTC. This sequence encodes CASTSTDLNYGYTF.

In its sample, this clone was seen a few times. The rearrangement joins TRBV19 to TRBJ2-3; TRBD1 matches at 9 bases. V lost 9 bases to trimming and J lost 2 bases; unmatched junction nucleotides: 6. Germline CDR1 and CDR2: LNHDA and SQIVND (reference sequence). The CDR3 extends over 14 amino acids. In DNA form, the CDR3 reads TGTGCCAGCGCCGGGACAGGGATCACAGATACGCAGTATTTT. Translating gives CASAGTGITDTQYF.

In its sample, this clone was seen a few times. The V and J genes are TRBV5-6 and TRBJ1-6; a possible D gene is TRBD1 (6 bases). Between the trimmed V and J ends, which lost 6 bases and 5 bases, there was a span of 15 bases. Germline V lookup: CDR1 SGHDT, CDR2 YYEEEE. This CDR3 has 15 amino acids. The CDR3 region has the DNA TGTGCCAGCACCCGGGGGGGGGCCAATAATTCACCCCTCCACTTT. Translation: CASTRGGANNSPLHF.